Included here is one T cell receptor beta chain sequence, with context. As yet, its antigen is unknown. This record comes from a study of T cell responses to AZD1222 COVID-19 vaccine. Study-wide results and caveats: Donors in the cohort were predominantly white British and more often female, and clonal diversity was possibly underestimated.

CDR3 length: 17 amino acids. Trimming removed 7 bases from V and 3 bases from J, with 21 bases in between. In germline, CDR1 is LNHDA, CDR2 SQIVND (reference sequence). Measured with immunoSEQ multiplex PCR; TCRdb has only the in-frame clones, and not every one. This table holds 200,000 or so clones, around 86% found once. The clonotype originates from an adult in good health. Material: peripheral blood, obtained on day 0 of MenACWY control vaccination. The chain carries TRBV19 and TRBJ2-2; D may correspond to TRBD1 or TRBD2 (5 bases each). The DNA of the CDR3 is TGTGCCAGTAAGCCATTTTTCGGCCGGGGCGACACCGGGGAGCTGTTTTTT. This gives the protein CASKPFFGRGDTGELFF.